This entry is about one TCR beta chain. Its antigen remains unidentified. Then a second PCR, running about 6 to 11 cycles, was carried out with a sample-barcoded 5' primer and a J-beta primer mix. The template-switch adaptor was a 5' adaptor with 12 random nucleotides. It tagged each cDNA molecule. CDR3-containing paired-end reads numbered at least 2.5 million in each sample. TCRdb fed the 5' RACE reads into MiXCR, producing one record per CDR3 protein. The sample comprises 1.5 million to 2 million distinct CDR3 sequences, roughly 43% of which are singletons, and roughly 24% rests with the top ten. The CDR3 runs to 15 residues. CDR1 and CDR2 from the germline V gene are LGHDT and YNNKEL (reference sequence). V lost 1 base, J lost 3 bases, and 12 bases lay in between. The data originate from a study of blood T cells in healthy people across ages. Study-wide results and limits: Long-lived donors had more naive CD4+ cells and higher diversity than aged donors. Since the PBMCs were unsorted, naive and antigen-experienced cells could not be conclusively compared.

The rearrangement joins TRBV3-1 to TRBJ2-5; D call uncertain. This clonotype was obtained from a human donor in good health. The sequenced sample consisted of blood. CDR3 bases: TGTGCCAGCAGCCAAGGATGGCAGAATGAAGAGACCCAGTACTTC. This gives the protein CASSQGWQNEETQYF.